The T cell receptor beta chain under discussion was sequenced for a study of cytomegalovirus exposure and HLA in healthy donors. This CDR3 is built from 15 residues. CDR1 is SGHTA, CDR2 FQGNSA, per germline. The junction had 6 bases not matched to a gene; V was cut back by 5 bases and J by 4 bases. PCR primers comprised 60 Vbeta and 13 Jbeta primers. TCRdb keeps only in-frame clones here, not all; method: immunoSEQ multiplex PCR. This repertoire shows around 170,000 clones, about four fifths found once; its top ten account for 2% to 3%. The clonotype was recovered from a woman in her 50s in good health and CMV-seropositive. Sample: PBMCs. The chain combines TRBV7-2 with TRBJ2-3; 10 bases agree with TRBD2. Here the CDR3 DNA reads TGTGCCAGCAGCCAAAGCGGGGGGGCAGCAGATACGCAGTATTTT. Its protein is CASSQSGGAADTQYF.